This T cell receptor beta chain was sequenced in a study of post-analysis software for immune sequencing data. Study-level information: Recorded subtypes: relapsing-remitting, secondary progressive, progressive-relapsing; some patients unannotated.

V was cut by 5 bases and J by 2 bases, with 13 bases left in between. The CDR3 sequence is 14 residues long. Germline assignment: CDR1 SNHLY and CDR2 FYNNEI. Points from the study as a whole: People with multiple sclerosis had a significantly lower normalized Chao1 diversity than controls did. Among several TRBV segments more frequent in patients than controls were TRBV5-6, TRBV5-1 and TRBV20-1.

As concerns this clonotype: Its antigen remains unidentified.

Prepared TCR beta cDNA libraries contained unique molecular identifiers. TCRdb ran MiXCR on the PCR reads and lists one entry per CDR3 protein. There are around 710,000 distinct CDR3 sequences in the sample; 40% to 55% occur only once, and roughly 4.9% lies in the top ten. Sequenced: blood. This clonotype was sampled from a girl between 5 and 17 years old with multiple sclerosis. The J gene is TRBJ2-7, the V gene TRBV2; D remains ambiguous. This chain's CDR3 is CASSPRPTTYEQYF. The CDR3 DNA sequence: TGTGCCAGCAGTCCCCGTCCGACAACCTACGAGCAGTACTTC. The whole variable domain, filled in from reference TRBV2 and TRBJ2-7, reads EPEVTQTPSHQVTQMGQEVILRCVPISNHLYFYWYRQILGQKVEFLVSFYNNEISEKSEIFDDQFSVERPDGSNFTLKIRSTKLEDSAMYFCASSPRPTTYEQYFGPGTRLTVT.